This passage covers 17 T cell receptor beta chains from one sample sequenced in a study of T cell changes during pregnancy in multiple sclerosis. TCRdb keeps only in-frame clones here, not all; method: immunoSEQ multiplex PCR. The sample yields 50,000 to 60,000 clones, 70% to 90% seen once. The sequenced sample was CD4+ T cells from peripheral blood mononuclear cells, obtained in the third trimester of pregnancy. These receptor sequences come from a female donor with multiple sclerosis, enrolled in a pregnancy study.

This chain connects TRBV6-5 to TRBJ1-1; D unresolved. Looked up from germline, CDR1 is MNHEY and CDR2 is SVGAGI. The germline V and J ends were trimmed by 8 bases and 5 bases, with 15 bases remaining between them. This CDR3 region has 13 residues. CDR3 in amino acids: CASYLNGRTEAFF. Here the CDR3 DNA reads TGTGCCAGCTATCTGAACGGGAGGACTGAAGCTTTCTTT.

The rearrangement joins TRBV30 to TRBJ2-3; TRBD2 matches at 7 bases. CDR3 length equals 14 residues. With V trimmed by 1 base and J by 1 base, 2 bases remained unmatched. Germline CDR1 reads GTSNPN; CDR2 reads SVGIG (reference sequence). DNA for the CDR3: TGTGCCTGGAGTGCTAGCGGCGGCACAGATACGCAGTATTTT. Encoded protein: CAWSASGGTDTQYF.

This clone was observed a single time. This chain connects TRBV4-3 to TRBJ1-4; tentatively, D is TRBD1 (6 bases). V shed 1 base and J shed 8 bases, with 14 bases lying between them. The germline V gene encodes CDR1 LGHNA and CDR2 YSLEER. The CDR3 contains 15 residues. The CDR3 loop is CASSQAGATGEKLFF. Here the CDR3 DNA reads TGCGCCAGCAGCCAAGCGGGTGCCACAGGGGAAAAACTGTTTTTT.

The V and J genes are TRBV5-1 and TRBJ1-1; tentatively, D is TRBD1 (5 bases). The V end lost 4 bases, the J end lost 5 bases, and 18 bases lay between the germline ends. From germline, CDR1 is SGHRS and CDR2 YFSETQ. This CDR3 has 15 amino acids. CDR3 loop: CASSEGWGVGTEAFF. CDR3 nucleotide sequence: TGCGCCAGCAGCGAAGGCTGGGGCGTGGGAACTGAAGCTTTCTTT.

The CDR3 reads CASKRDSSGNTIYF. CDR3 DNA: TGTGCCAGCAAAAGGGACAGCTCTGGAAACACCATATATTTT. J is TRBJ1-3 and V is TRBV25-1; TRBD1 matches at 7 bases. This CDR3 has 14 amino acids. In germline, CDR1 is MGHDK, CDR2 SYGVNS. J lost 0 bases, V lost 7 bases, and 3 bases had no gene match.

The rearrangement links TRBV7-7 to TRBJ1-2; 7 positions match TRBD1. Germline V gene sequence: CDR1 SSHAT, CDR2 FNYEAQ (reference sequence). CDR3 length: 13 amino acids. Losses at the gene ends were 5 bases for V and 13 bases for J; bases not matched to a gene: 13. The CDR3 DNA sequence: TGTGCCAGCAGCCCGAGACAGGGTGCCCTACCCACCTTC. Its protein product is CASSPRQGALPTF.

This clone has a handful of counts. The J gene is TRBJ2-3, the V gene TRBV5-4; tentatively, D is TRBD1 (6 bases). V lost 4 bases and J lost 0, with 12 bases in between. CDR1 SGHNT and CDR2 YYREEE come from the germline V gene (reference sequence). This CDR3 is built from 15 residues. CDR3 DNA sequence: TGTGCCAGCAGCCTGGGGGCTGGTAGCACAGATACGCAGTATTTT. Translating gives CASSLGAGSTDTQYF.

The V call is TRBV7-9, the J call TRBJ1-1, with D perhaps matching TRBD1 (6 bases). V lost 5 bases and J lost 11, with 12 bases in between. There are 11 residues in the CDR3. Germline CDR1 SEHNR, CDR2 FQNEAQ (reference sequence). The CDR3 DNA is TGTGCCAGCAGCACAACAGGGATGGCTTTCTTT. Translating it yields CASSTTGMAFF.

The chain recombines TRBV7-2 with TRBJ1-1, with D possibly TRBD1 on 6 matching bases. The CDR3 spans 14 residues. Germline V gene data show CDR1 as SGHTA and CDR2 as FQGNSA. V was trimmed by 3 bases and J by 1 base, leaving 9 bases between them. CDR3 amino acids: CASSFSTGNTEAFF. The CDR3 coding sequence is TGTGCCAGCAGCTTCTCGACAGGGAACACTGAAGCTTTCTTT.

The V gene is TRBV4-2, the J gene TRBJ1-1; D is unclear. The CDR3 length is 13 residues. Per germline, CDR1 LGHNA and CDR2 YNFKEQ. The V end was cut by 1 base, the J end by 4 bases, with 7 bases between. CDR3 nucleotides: TGTGCCAGCAGCCAAGGACGGGGCACTGAAGCTTTCTTT. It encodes CASSQGRGTEAFF.

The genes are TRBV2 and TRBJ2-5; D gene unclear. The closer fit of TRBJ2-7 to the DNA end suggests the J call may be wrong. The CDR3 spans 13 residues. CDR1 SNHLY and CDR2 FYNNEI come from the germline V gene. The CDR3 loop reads CASSEPETYEQYF. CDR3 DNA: TGTGCCAGCAGTGAACCCGAAACCTACGAGCAGTACTTC.

The CDR3 sequence: CASNEGQGYGYTF. The DNA of the CDR3 is TGTGCCAGCAACGAGGGACAGGGCTATGGCTACACCTTC. The V call is TRBV6-5, the J call TRBJ1-2; TRBD1 agrees at 9 bases. V shed 7 bases and J 4 bases; nucleotides not matched to a gene: 4. Germline CDR1 is MNHEY and CDR2 is SVGAGI. The CDR3 has 13 amino acids.

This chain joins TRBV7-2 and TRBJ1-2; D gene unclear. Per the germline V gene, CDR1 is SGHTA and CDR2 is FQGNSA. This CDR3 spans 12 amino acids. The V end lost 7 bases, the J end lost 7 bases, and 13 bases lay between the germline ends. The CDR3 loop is CASTLLHSGYTF. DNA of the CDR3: TGTGCCAGCACCCTACTCCATAGTGGCTACACCTTC.

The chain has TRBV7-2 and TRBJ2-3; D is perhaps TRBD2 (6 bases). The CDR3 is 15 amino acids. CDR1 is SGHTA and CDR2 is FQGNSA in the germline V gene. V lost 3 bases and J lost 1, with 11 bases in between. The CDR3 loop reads CASSLGLSRTDTQYF. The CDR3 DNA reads TGTGCCAGCAGCTTGGGACTCTCCCGCACAGATACGCAGTATTTT.

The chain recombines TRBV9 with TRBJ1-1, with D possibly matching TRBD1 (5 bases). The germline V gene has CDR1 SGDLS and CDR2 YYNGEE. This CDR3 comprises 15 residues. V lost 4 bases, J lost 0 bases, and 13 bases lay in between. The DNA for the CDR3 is TGTGCCAGCAGCTTTGGAGGGGAAATGAACACTGAAGCTTTCTTT. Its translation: CASSFGGEMNTEAFF.

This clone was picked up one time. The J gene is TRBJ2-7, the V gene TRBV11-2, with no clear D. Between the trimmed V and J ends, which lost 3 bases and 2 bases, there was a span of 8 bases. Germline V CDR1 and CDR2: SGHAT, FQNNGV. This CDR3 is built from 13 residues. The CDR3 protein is CASSFLSPYEQYF. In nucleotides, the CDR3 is TGTGCCAGCAGCTTCCTATCCCCCTACGAGCAGTACTTC.

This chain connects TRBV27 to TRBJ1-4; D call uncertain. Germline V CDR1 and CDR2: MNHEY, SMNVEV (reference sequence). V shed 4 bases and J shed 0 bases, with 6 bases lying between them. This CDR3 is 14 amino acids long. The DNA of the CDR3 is TGTGCCAGCAGTTCCTTAACAACTAATGAAAAACTGTTTTTT. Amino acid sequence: CASSSLTTNEKLFF.